This T cell receptor (beta chain) is from a study of T cell repertoires in cytomegalovirus infection. Study overall: A matching HLA type, together with CMV infection, was signaled by public TCR beta signatures.

Via MiXCR, TCRdb re-called the reads, giving one row per CDR3 protein. This table has roughly 87,000 distinct CDR3 sequences, about 29% appearing once. This clonotype was seen at least ten times. The target antigen is unknown. The study, taken as a whole, reports: HLA-C-restricted, CMV-specific TCR beta clonotypes were dominant ex vivo.

This TCR was recovered from a human donor in good health (CMV status not recorded). Some clones in this sample may be carry-over from other donors' samples. The sequences come from CD8+ T cells from cultured PBMCs, collected from culture after CMV antigen stimulation.

The CDR3 coding sequence is TGTGCCAGCTACCGGACAGGGCAAGGCAATCAGCCCCAGCATTTT. Translating gives CASYRTGQGNQPQHF. The genes are TRBV6-1 and TRBJ1-5; TRBD1 matches at 8 bases. CDR3 length: 15 residues. V trimming: 8 bases; J trimming: 2 bases; junction bases outside the gene matches: 8. Germline values: CDR1 MNHNS, CDR2 SASEGT.